The rows below give T cell receptor beta chains drawn from one sample of a study of long-term antiretroviral therapy in people with HIV. TCRdb's copy holds only in-frame clones and misses some; the assay was immunoSEQ multiplex PCR. The sample includes some 11,000 clones, 84% of them seen just once. The sample was unsorted PBMCs, taken 7.2 years after starting antiretroviral therapy. These receptors were taken from a man aged 45 to 65 with HIV. CDR3s include the opening cysteine and the closing phenylalanine or tryptophan. The D gene is left open where the match is weak. Clone size, where shown, is once, few, many, or a class for clones that have expanded.

v_call	clone_size	d_call	cdr3_length	j_call	cdr3_nt	cdr3_aa
TRBV7-3	-	-	16	TRBJ2-3	TGTGCCAGCAGCTCAAATCACGGGGGTAGCACAGATACGCAGTATTTT	CASSSNHGGSTDTQYF
TRBV27	few	-	13	TRBJ2-1	TGTGCCAGCAGTTTAGGTGAGGGGCGCGAGCAGTTCTTC	CASSLGEGREQFF
TRBV7-9	once	TRBD1	17	TRBJ2-5	TGTGCCAGCAGCTTACCGACAGGGGGATCGGGACGAGAGACCCAGTACTTC	CASSLPTGGSGRETQYF
TRBV6-1	-	-	14	TRBJ2-7	TGTGCCAGCAGTGAAGCAAGGGACGGCTACGAGCAGTACTTC	CASSEARDGYEQYF
TRBV11-2	-	TRBD2	17	TRBJ2-3	TGTGCCAGCAGCTTAGATCGGGAGCGGGGGGGAGGAGATACGCAGTATTTT	CASSLDRERGGGDTQYF
TRBV7-3	-	TRBD2	19	TRBJ2-3	TGTGCCAGCAGTCCCGGGACTAGCGGGGGCCCGAAACTCACAGATACGCAGTATTTT	CASSPGTSGGPKLTDTQYF
TRBV4-2	-	-	15	TRBJ2-7	TGTGCCAGCAGCCAAGAATCCCAGGGTTCTTACGAGCAGTACTTC	CASSQESQGSYEQYF
TRBV7-8	once	TRBD1	15	TRBJ1-2	TGTGCCAGCAGACCCCGGACAGGGGGCAACTATGGCTACACCTTC	CASRPRTGGNYGYTF
TRBV19	-	-	14	TRBJ1-1	TGTGCCAGTACCGGCAGGCTTCCGAACACTGAAGCTTTCTTT	CASTGRLPNTEAFF
TRBV4-1	-	-	14	TRBJ2-1	TGCGCCAGCAGCCAAGAGAATCGGTTTGATGAGCAGTTCTTC	CASSQENRFDEQFF
TRBV5-1	-	-	13	TRBJ1-2	TGCGCCAGCAGCTTGGAGGAGGGGGGAGGCTACACCTTC	CASSLEEGGGYTF
TRBV27	-	-	13	TRBJ1-5	TGTGCCAGCAGTTTTGTCGTAGGTCAGCCCCAGCATTTT	CASSFVVGQPQHF
TRBV29-1	-	-	13	TRBJ2-3	TGCAGCGTTCCCAGTTTTAGCACAGATACGCAGTATTTT	CSVPSFSTDTQYF
TRBV9	-	-	16	TRBJ2-2	TGTGCCAGCAGCCGACAAGGACTGGGGAACACCGGGGAGCTGTTTTTT	CASSRQGLGNTGELFF
TRBV29-1	-	-	15	TRBJ2-3	TGCAGCACCTCGATGGCTTGGGGGGTAACAGATACGCAGTATTTT	CSTSMAWGVTDTQYF
TRBV27	once	-	12	TRBJ1-1	TGTGCCAGCAGTTTTTCCGGGACAGAAGCTTTCTTT	CASSFSGTEAFF
TRBV29-1	-	TRBD2	14	TRBJ2-7	TGCAGCGTGGGGGGACTAGCGGGGGCCCACGAGCAGTACTTC	CSVGGLAGAHEQYF
TRBV2	-	-	17	TRBJ1-4	TGTGCCAGCAGTGTGGGGTGGGGGCGGTCAACTAATGAAAAACTGTTTTTT	CASSVGWGRSTNEKLFF
TRBV5-5	-	TRBD1	14	TRBJ2-7	TGTGCCAGCAGCTCCGGACAGGGTAACTACGAGCAGTACTTC	CASSSGQGNYEQYF
TRBV2	-	-	13	TRBJ1-5	TGTGCCAGCCACAAGGCAGTTAATCAGCCCCAGCATTTT	CASHKAVNQPQHF
TRBV27	-	-	14	TRBJ1-1	TGTGCCAGCAGTTTAACAGGTGAGAACACTGAAGCTTTCTTT	CASSLTGENTEAFF
TRBV19	-	-	15	TRBJ2-1	TGTGCCAGTAGTGTTGGGACGTCCGCCTACAATGAGCAGTTCTTC	CASSVGTSAYNEQFF
TRBV29-1	-	TRBD2	16	TRBJ2-1	TGCAGCGTTGGTGGGACTAGCGGGGGTCACTACAATGAGCAGTTCTTC	CSVGGTSGGHYNEQFF
TRBV9	-	TRBD2	16	TRBJ2-3	TGTGCCAGCAGCGTCGTCCAAGCGGGGGGCACAGATACGCAGTATTTT	CASSVVQAGGTDTQYF
TRBV6-6	-	TRBD1	16	TRBJ2-1	TGTGCCAGCAGTTACGATAGAGGGACAGCCTACAATGAGCAGTTCTTC	CASSYDRGTAYNEQFF
TRBV4-1	-	TRBD1	16	TRBJ2-7	TGCGCCAGCAGCCTAGAGGCCGGGACAGGGGACTACGAGCAGTACTTC	CASSLEAGTGDYEQYF
TRBV27	-	TRBD2	16	TRBJ2-3	TGTGCCAGCAGTTTATTGGTGGGGACTAGTCGCGATACGCAGTATTTT	CASSLLVGTSRDTQYF
TRBV7-3	-	TRBD1	15	TRBJ2-2	TGTGCCAGCAGCTTATGGGGACAGGTCACCGGGGAGCTGTTTTTT	CASSLWGQVTGELFF
TRBV5-6	-	TRBD2	16	TRBJ2-6	TGTGCCAGCAGCTTGGCCGGGGGGACTGGGGCCAACGTCCTGACTTTC	CASSLAGGTGANVLTF
TRBV6-5	-	-	15	TRBJ2-3	TGTGCCAGCAGCCCCAGCGGGGGGACAGGAGATACGCAGTATTTT	CASSPSGGTGDTQYF
TRBV5-4	-	TRBD2	19	TRBJ2-2	TGTGCCAGCAGCTTGTCTAGCGGGGAGACGTATCAATACACCGGGGAGCTGTTTTTT	CASSLSSGETYQYTGELFF
TRBV6-6	-	-	14	TRBJ1-3	TGTGCCAGCAGTTACGTCGGAGTTGGAAACACCATATATTTT	CASSYVGVGNTIYF
TRBV6-5	-	TRBD2	16	TRBJ2-7	TGTGCCAGCAGTTACTCGGGATGGACTAGCGGGTACGAGCAGTACTTC	CASSYSGWTSGYEQYF
TRBV7-2	-	-	16	TRBJ1-2	TGTGCCAGCAGCTTAGGAGCGTTGAGCTTTTTCTATGGCTACACCTTC	CASSLGALSFFYGYTF
TRBV27	-	TRBD1	12	TRBJ1-5	TGTGCCAGCACAACAGGGGGTCAGCCCCAGCATTTT	CASTTGGQPQHF
TRBV5-6	-	-	14	TRBJ2-7	TGTGCCAGCAGCCCGACACTCGGGCAGTACGAGCAGTACTTC	CASSPTLGQYEQYF
TRBV11-1	-	TRBD2	16	TRBJ2-1	TGTGCCAGCAGCTTGTTACTAGCGGGGGAGTTCAATGAGCAGTTCTTC	CASSLLLAGEFNEQFF
TRBV6-1	-	-	13	TRBJ1-5	TGTGCCAGCAGTGAGACGGAGAATCAGCCCCAGCATTTT	CASSETENQPQHF
TRBV7-8	-	TRBD1	16	TRBJ2-7	TGTGCCAGCAGCCGCGACAGGGGGCCCTTCTACTACGAGCAGTACTTC	CASSRDRGPFYYEQYF
TRBV29-1	-	-	13	TRBJ1-2	TGCAGCGTTCCTCCCCATGGGGGTTATGGCTACACCTTC	CSVPPHGGYGYTF
TRBV10-1	-	-	16	TRBJ2-3	TGCGCCAGCAGTGAGTCGAGAGCGCCTAGCACAGATACGCAGTATTTT	CASSESRAPSTDTQYF
TRBV9	-	TRBD2	16	TRBJ2-2	TGTGCCAGCAGCGCCGGGGGGGGCCCAAACACCGGGGAGCTGTTTTTT	CASSAGGGPNTGELFF
TRBV7-9	-	-	13	TRBJ2-7	TGTGCCAGCAGCTTAGGTTTCAGTTACGAGCAGTACTTC	CASSLGFSYEQYF
TRBV5-8	-	-	15	TRBJ1-2	TGTGCCAGCAGCTTGGGATCAGCGACCACCTATGGCTACACCTTC	CASSLGSATTYGYTF
TRBV18	-	-	14	TRBJ1-2	TGTGCCAGCTCACCCGGTTTAAGCGAGTATGGCTACACCTTC	CASSPGLSEYGYTF
TRBV19	-	TRBD1	15	TRBJ1-1	TGTGCCAGTAGTATAGGACAGGGGGCGCGGACTGAAGCTTTCTTT	CASSIGQGARTEAFF
TRBV27	-	-	13	TRBJ1-1	TGTGCCAGCAGTGGAAACAGGGTCACTGAAGCTTTCTTT	CASSGNRVTEAFF
TRBV6-5	few	-	15	TRBJ2-2	TGTGCCAGCCAATTGTGGGGGTACGGCACCGGGGAGCTGTTTTTT	CASQLWGYGTGELFF
TRBV29-1	-	-	12	TRBJ2-7	TGCAGCGTTGAAGGGGATTTCTACGAGCAGTACTTC	CSVEGDFYEQYF
TRBV28	-	-	18	TRBJ1-4	TGTGCCAGCAGCCTCTCAGGGCCAGGGTGGAAAACTAATGAAAAACTGTTTTTT	CASSLSGPGWKTNEKLFF
TRBV19	-	TRBD2	18	TRBJ2-3	TGTGCCAGTAGTATAGGGCCGAGCGGGGGGACCCCCACAGATACGCAGTATTTT	CASSIGPSGGTPTDTQYF
TRBV5-6	-	TRBD2	16	TRBJ2-7	TGTGCCAGCAGCTGGGCACTAGCGGGAGTTTCCTACGAGCAGTACTTC	CASSWALAGVSYEQYF
TRBV11-2	-	TRBD2	16	TRBJ2-3	TGTGCCAGCAGCCCGGTGCTAGCGGGTAGCACAGATACGCAGTATTTT	CASSPVLAGSTDTQYF
TRBV30	-	-	15	TRBJ1-6	TGTGCCTGGACCCCTCCCGGGGCTGATAATTCACCCCTCCACTTT	CAWTPPGADNSPLHF